Presented here are 3 T cell receptor beta chains from one specimen sequenced in a study of STAT3 mutations in large granular lymphocyte leukemia. Whole-study findings and limits: Every T-cell large granular lymphocyte leukemia patient had at least one immunodominant TCR beta clonotype.

Their antigens are not known. Clones were read by immunoSEQ multiplex PCR, and TCRdb kept only the in-frame ones, dropping some. This sample has fewer than 9,500 clones, with more than 85% found just once. The sequenced material came from peripheral blood mononuclear cells. Source of these receptors: a man in his fifties or sixties with T-cell large granular lymphocyte leukemia. Some clones in this sample may be carry-over from other donors' samples.

This chain uses TRBV4-3 with TRBJ1-2; tentative D call: TRBD1 (5 bases). This CDR3 comprises 13 residues. In germline, CDR1 is LGHNA, CDR2 YSLEER. V was cut by 3 bases and J by 5 bases, with 10 bases left in between. The DNA for the CDR3 is TGCGCCAGCAGCCACAGGGAAAGTTATGGCTACACCTTC. Translation: CASSHRESYGYTF.

The count of this clone is one. This chain connects TRBV5-6 to TRBJ2-7; D perhaps matches TRBD1 (5 bases). V gave up 4 bases and J gave up 2 bases, with 13 bases separating them. There are 14 residues in the CDR3. Germline V CDR1 and CDR2: SGHDT, YYEEEE. The CDR3 DNA follows: TGTGCCAGCAGCGCACTTACAGGAGCCTACGAGCAGTACTTC. Translated: CASSALTGAYEQYF.

V is TRBV18 and J is TRBJ1-6; D unresolved. This CDR3 has 12 amino acids. Per the germline V gene, CDR1 is KGHSH and CDR2 is LQKENI. V was pared by 10 bases and J by 10 bases, with 14 bases between. The CDR3 loop reads CAILGRVSPLHF. The CDR3, as DNA: TGTGCCATTCTGGGGAGGGTCTCACCCCTCCACTTT.